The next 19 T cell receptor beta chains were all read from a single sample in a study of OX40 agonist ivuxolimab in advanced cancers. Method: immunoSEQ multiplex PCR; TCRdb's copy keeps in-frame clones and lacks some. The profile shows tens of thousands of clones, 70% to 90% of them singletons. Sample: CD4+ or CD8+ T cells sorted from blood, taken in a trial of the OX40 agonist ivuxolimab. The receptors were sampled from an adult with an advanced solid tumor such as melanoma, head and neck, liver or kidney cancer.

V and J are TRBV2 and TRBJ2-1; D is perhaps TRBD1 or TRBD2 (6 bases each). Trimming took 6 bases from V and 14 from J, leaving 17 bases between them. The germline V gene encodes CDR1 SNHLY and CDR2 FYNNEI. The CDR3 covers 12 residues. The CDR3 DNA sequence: TGTGCCAGCAGAATCTGGGGGGCCTCAGAGTTCTTC. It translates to CASRIWGASEFF.

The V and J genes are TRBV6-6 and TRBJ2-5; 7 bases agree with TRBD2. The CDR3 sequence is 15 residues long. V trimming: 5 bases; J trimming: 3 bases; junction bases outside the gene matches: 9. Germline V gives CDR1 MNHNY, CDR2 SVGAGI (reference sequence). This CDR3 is CASSTTSVSKETQYF. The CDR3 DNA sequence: TGTGCCAGCAGTACCACTAGCGTCTCTAAAGAGACCCAGTACTTC.

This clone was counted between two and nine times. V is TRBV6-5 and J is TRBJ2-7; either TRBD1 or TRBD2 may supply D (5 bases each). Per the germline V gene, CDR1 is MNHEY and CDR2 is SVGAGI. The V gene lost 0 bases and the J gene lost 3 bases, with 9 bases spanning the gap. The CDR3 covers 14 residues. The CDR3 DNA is TGTGCCAGCAGTTACTCTTCAGGGAGCTACGAGCAGTACTTC. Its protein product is CASSYSSGSYEQYF.

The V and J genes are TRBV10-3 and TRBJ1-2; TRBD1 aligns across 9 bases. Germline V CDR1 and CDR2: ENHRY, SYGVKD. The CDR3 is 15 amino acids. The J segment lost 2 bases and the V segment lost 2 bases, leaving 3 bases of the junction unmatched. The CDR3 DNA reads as TGTGCCATCAGTGAGCAGACAGGGGGGAACTATGGCTACACCTTC. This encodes CAISEQTGGNYGYTF.

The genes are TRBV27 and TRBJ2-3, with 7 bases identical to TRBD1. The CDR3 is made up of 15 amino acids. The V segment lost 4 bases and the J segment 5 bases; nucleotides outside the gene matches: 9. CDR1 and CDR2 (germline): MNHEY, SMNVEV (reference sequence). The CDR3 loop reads CASSSRQGGGDTQYF. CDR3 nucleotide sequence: TGTGCCAGCAGTTCCCGACAGGGCGGAGGAGATACGCAGTATTTT.

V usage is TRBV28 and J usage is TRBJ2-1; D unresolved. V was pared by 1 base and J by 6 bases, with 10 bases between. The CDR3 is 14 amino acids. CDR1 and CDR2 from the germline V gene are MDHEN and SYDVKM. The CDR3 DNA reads TGTGCCAGCAGTTTATACGGTCCCCCCAATGAGCAGTTCTTC. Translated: CASSLYGPPNEQFF.

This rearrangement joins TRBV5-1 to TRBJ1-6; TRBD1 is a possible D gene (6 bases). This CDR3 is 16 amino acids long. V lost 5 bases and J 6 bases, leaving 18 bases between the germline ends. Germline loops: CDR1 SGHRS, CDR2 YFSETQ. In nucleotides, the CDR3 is TGCGCCAGCAGTTCTACGTCGGGACAAAGTAATTCACCCCTCCACTTT. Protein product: CASSSTSGQSNSPLHF.

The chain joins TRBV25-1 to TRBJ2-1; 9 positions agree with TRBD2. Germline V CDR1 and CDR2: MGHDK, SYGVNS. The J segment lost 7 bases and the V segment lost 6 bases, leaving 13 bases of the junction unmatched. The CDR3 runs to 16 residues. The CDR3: CASRDSAAGGRNEQFF. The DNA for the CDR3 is TGTGCCAGCAGGGACTCGGCGGCGGGGGGGAGGAATGAGCAGTTCTTC.

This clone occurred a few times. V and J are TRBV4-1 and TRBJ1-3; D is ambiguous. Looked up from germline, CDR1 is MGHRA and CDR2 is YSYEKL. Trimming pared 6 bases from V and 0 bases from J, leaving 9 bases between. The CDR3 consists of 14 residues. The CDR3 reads CASSDFSSGNTIYF. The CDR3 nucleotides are TGCGCCAGCAGTGACTTTTCCTCTGGAAACACCATATATTTT.

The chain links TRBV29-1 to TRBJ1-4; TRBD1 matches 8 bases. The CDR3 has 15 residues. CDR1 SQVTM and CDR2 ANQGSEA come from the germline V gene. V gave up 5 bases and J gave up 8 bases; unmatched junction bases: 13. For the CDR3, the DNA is TGCAGCGTTTCTCTGGGACAGGCTGGGAGAGAAAAACTGTTTTTT. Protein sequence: CSVSLGQAGREKLFF.

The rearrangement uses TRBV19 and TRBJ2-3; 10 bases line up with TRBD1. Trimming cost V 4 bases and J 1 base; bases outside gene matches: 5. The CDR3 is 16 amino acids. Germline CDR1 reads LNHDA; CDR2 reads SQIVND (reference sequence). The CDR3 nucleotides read TGTGCCAGTAGTAGACATGGGACAGGGGGCACAGATACGCAGTATTTT. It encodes CASSRHGTGGTDTQYF.

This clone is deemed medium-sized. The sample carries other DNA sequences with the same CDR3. In DNA, the CDR3 is TGTGCCAGCTCACCGAGGAACACTGAAGCTTTCTTT. It codes for CASSPRNTEAFF. The rearrangement links TRBV18 to TRBJ1-1, with unresolved D. Germline V gives CDR1 KGHSH, CDR2 LQKENI. The CDR3 consists of 12 residues. Trimming took 3 bases from V and 1 from J, leaving 3 bases between them.

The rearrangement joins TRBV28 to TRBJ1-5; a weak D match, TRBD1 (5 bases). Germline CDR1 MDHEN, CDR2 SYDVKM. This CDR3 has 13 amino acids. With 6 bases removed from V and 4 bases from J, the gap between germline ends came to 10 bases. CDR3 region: CASRISGNQPQHF. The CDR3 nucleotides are TGTGCCAGCAGGATCTCAGGGAATCAGCCCCAGCATTTT.

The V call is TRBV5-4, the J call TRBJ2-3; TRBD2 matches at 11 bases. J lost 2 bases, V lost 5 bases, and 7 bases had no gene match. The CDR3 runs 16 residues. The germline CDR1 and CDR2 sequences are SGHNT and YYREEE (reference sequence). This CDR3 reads CASRKLAGGNTDTQYF. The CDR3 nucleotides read TGTGCCAGCAGGAAGCTAGCGGGGGGAAACACAGATACGCAGTATTTT.

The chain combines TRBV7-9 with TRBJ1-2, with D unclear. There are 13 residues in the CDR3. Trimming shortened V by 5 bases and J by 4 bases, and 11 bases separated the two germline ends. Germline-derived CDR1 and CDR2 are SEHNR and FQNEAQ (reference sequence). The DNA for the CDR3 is TGTGCCAGCAGCCTTGGTAGCGTCTATGGCTACACCTTC. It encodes CASSLGSVYGYTF.

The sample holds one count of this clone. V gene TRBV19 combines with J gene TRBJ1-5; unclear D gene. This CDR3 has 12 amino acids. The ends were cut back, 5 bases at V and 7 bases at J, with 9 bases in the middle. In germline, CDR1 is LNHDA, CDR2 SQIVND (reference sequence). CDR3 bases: TGTGCCAGTAGTTGGACCGGCCAGCCCCAGCATTTT. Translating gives CASSWTGQPQHF.

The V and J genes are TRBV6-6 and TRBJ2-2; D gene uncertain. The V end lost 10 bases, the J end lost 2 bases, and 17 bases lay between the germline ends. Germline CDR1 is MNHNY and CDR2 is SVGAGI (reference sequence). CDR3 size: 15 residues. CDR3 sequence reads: CATKILLVNTGELFF. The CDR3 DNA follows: TGTGCCACCAAGATCTTGCTTGTCAACACCGGGGAGCTGTTTTTT.

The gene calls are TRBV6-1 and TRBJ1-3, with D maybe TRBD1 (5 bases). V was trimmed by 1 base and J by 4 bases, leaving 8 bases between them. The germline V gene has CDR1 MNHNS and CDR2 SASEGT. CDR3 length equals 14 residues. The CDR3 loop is CASSEDSGGNTIYF. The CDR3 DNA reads TGTGCCAGCAGTGAAGATTCAGGGGGAAACACCATATATTTT.

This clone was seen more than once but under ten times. In DNA form, the CDR3 reads TGTGCCACCTCTTGGACAGGGGCTAGGAATGAGCAGTTCTTC. It codes for CATSWTGARNEQFF. The chain links TRBV6-1 to TRBJ2-1; the match to TRBD1 covers 9 bases. With V trimmed by 10 bases and J by 7 bases, 11 bases remained unmatched. Germline CDR1 MNHNS, CDR2 SASEGT. The length of the CDR3 is 14 residues.